Shown below are 26 T cell receptor beta chains from a single sample sequenced in a study of PD-L1 blockade in urothelial cancer. Regarding time point: pretreatment peripheral blood. This table comes from immunoSEQ multiplex PCR, and its TCRdb copy is limited to in-frame clones, with some not included. The sample carries some 71,000 clones, around 86% recorded once. The sequences come from PBMCs, collected around atezolizumab (anti-PD-L1) treatment. Receptors were obtained from a man between 60 and 75 years old with urothelial cancer.

The chain is built from TRBV29-1 and TRBJ2-3; the match to TRBD1 covers 9 bases. J lost 6 bases, V lost 6 bases, and 7 bases had no gene match. The CDR3 runs 13 residues. The V gene's germline CDR1 is SQVTM and CDR2 ANQGSEA. The CDR3 sequence is CSVPRQGGDTQYF. The CDR3 DNA is TGCAGCGTCCCAAGACAGGGGGGGGATACGCAGTATTTT.

This rearrangement joins TRBV11-3 to TRBJ1-1; 8 bases line up with TRBD1. The V gene end was trimmed by 1 base and the J gene end by 7 bases; junction bases not matched to a gene: 8. Germline values: CDR1 SGHNT, CDR2 YENEEA. The CDR3 has 15 residues. The DNA of the CDR3 is TGTGCCAGCAGCTTAGCTGCCACAGGGGGTAGTGAAGCTTTCTTT. This codes for CASSLAATGGSEAFF. The full variable domain, its missing parts supplied by reference TRBV11-3 and TRBJ1-1, is EAGVVQSPRYKIIEKKQPVAFWCNPISGHNTLYWYLQNLGQGPELLIRYENEEAVDDSQLPKDRFSAERLKGVDSTLKIQPAELGDSAVYLCASSLAATGGSEAFFGQGTRLTVV.

This chain uses TRBV5-4 with TRBJ2-5; TRBD2 aligns across 9 bases. The CDR3 spans 16 residues. Germline V gene data show CDR1 as SGHNT and CDR2 as YYREEE (reference sequence). Unmatched junction bases numbered 9, after V lost 4 bases and J lost 2 bases. CDR3 in amino acids: CASSGGSGGPQETQYF. DNA for the CDR3: TGTGCCAGCAGCGGGGGCAGCGGGGGGCCTCAAGAGACCCAGTACTTC.

The rearrangement uses TRBV28 and TRBJ2-2, with 8 nucleotides matching TRBD1. The germline gives CDR1 MDHEN, CDR2 SYDVKM. The ends lost 5 bases at V and 6 bases at J; junction bases unmatched: 5. The CDR3 length is 14 residues. In DNA form, the CDR3 reads TGTGCCAGCAGTCCCGACAGGGGTCCCGGGGAGCTGTTTTTT. It encodes CASSPDRGPGELFF.

V is TRBV29-1 and J is TRBJ2-2; 7 bases match TRBD1. Germline-derived CDR1 and CDR2 are SQVTM and ANQGSEA. The V gene end was trimmed by 3 bases and the J gene end by 4 bases; junction bases not matched to a gene: 5. This CDR3 is built from 14 residues. The CDR3 region has the DNA TGCAGCGTTGATGCGGCAGGGGGCACCGGGGAGCTGTTTTTT. This encodes CSVDAAGGTGELFF.

The chain employs TRBV2 and TRBJ1-3; D ambiguous. Looked up from germline, CDR1 is SNHLY and CDR2 is FYNNEI. Between the trimmed V and J ends, which lost 4 bases and 0 bases, there was a span of 13 bases. The CDR3 is 16 residues long. The CDR3 region has the DNA TGTGCCAGCAGTGTGAACAGATACGACTCTGGAAACACCATATATTTT. It translates to CASSVNRYDSGNTIYF.

J is TRBJ1-5 and V is TRBV7-6; unclear D gene. Looked up from germline, CDR1 is SGHVS and CDR2 is FNYEAQ. V was clipped by 5 bases and J by 4 bases, with 12 bases between them. The CDR3 length is 14 residues. The CDR3 spells CASSDHQENQPQHF. The CDR3 coding sequence is TGTGCCAGCAGCGATCACCAGGAAAATCAGCCCCAGCATTTT.

This chain's CDR3 is CASSLQDYGYTF. CDR3 DNA sequence: TGTGCCAGCAGCCTCCAGGACTATGGCTACACCTTC. The chain recombines TRBV28 with TRBJ1-2, with D unresolved. V shed 6 bases and J shed 3 bases, with 8 bases lying between them. The CDR3 loop spans 12 amino acids. Germline V gene sequence: CDR1 MDHEN, CDR2 SYDVKM.

The rearrangement joins TRBV29-1 to TRBJ2-6, with a weak D call TRBD2 (7 bases). The germline gives CDR1 SQVTM, CDR2 ANQGSEA. This CDR3 has 17 amino acids. Trimming removed 6 bases from V and 0 bases from J, with 18 bases in between. The CDR3 nucleotides read TGCAGCGTGAGGGGGGGACGGAGCAGCTCTGGGGCCAACGTCCTGACTTTC. Encoded protein: CSVRGGRSSSGANVLTF.

Written as DNA, the CDR3 is TGTGCCAGCAGCTTAGGACAGTCTGCTGGGGCCAACGTCCTGACTTTC. It is translated as CASSLGQSAGANVLTF. This chain links TRBV5-6 with TRBJ2-6, with D perhaps TRBD1 (6 bases). The germline CDR1 and CDR2 sequences are SGHDT and YYEEEE. This CDR3 has 16 amino acids. Trimming cost V 2 bases and J 2 bases, with 11 bases left between them.

J is TRBJ2-7 and V is TRBV6-5; 12 bases match TRBD1. Germline V lookup: CDR1 MNHEY, CDR2 SVGAGI. The CDR3 consists of 15 residues. J gave up 4 bases and V 4 bases, and 5 bases lay outside the gene matches. CDR3 residues: CASSSPGQGAYEQYF. The CDR3 DNA reads TGTGCCAGCAGTTCCCCGGGACAGGGGGCTTACGAGCAGTACTTC.

This chain links TRBV2 with TRBJ2-5; unclear D gene. The V end was cut by 7 bases, the J end by 5 bases, with 20 bases between. This CDR3 has 15 residues. Germline V gene data show CDR1 as SNHLY and CDR2 as FYNNEI. The chain's CDR3 is CASILIGGSAETQYF. The CDR3 DNA is TGTGCCAGCATCCTGATAGGTGGGTCAGCGGAGACCCAGTACTTC.

The rearrangement joins TRBV19 to TRBJ1-1, with 8 bases that match TRBD1. The CDR3 spans 14 residues. Germline CDR1 LNHDA, CDR2 SQIVND (reference sequence). J was trimmed by 1 base and V by 4 bases; bases with no gene match: 2. The CDR3 is CASSRTGRNTEAFF. DNA for the CDR3: TGTGCCAGTAGTAGGACAGGGCGGAACACTGAAGCTTTCTTT.

The V call is TRBV7-8, the J call TRBJ1-2; D might be TRBD1 (5 bases). Trimming left V 1 base short and J 2 bases short, with 11 bases between. CDR3 length: 15 amino acids. Germline values: CDR1 SGHVS, CDR2 FQNEAQ. CDR3 in amino acids: CASSLVGAGNYGYTF. The CDR3 nucleotides read TGTGCCAGCAGCTTAGTTGGGGCAGGGAACTATGGCTACACCTTC. Full variable domain (remainder filled in from reference TRBV7-8 and TRBJ1-2): GAGVSQSPRYKVAKRGQDVALRCDPISGHVSLFWYQQALGQGPEFLTYFQNEAQLDKSGLPSDRFFAERPEGSVSTLKIQRTQQEDSAVYLCASSLVGAGNYGYTFGSGTRLTVV.

This chain joins TRBV5-1 and TRBJ1-4, with 7 bases fitting TRBD1. Trimming took 2 bases from V and 4 from J; bases not matched to a gene: 2. The V gene's germline CDR1 is SGHRS and CDR2 YFSETQ. The CDR3 consists of 14 residues. CDR3 in DNA: TGCGCCAGCAGCTTCGGACAGGATAATGAAAAACTGTTTTTT. Translation gives CASSFGQDNEKLFF.

This chain connects TRBV11-3 to TRBJ2-1, with 10 bases matching TRBD2. J gave up 4 bases and V 5 bases, and 8 bases lay outside the gene matches. The V gene's germline CDR1 is SGHNT and CDR2 YENEEA. The CDR3 has 16 amino acids. DNA for the CDR3: TGTGCCAGCAGCCCTCGCCTAGCGGGGGCATACAATGAGCAGTTCTTC. This translates into CASSPRLAGAYNEQFF. The whole variable domain, filled in from reference TRBV11-3 and TRBJ2-1, reads EAGVVQSPRYKIIEKKQPVAFWCNPISGHNTLYWYLQNLGQGPELLIRYENEEAVDDSQLPKDRFSAERLKGVDSTLKIQPAELGDSAVYLCASSPRLAGAYNEQFFGPGTRLTVL.

The rearrangement joins TRBV6-1 to TRBJ1-1; D ambiguous. The CDR3 has 14 residues. V was trimmed by 4 bases and J by 1 base, leaving 10 bases between them. The V gene's germline CDR1 is MNHNS and CDR2 SASEGT. The chain's CDR3 is CASSAFFGNTEAFF. The CDR3 DNA sequence: TGTGCCAGCAGTGCCTTTTTCGGGAACACTGAAGCTTTCTTT.

The genes are TRBV5-1 and TRBJ2-3; TRBD2 agrees at 10 bases. V lost 0 bases to trimming and J lost 0 bases; unmatched junction nucleotides: 4. This CDR3 region has 17 residues. Germline loops: CDR1 SGHRS, CDR2 YFSETQ. CDR3 sequence: CASSLVPSGGSTDTQYF. The CDR3 nucleotides are TGCGCCAGCAGCTTGGTACCTAGCGGGGGTAGCACAGATACGCAGTATTTT.

The chain uses TRBV9 and TRBJ1-1, with unresolved D. CDR1 SGDLS and CDR2 YYNGEE come from the germline V gene. The V gene lost 4 bases and the J gene lost 4 bases, with 17 bases spanning the gap. CDR3 length equals 15 residues. CDR3 protein: CASSSPAGLGTEAFF. In DNA, the CDR3 is TGTGCCAGCAGCTCCCCGGCGGGTTTGGGCACTGAAGCTTTCTTT.

The chain couples TRBV30 to TRBJ1-1, with D hard to call. Germline assignment: CDR1 GTSNPN and CDR2 SVGIG (reference sequence). Trimming shortened V by 2 bases and J by 3 bases, and 16 bases separated the two germline ends. The CDR3 is 15 residues long. CDR3 sequence: CAWSSGPGGYTEAFF. CDR3 sequence (DNA): TGTGCCTGGAGTTCCGGTCCCGGCGGGTACACTGAAGCTTTCTTT.

This clone was detected once. The chain recombines TRBV6-5 with TRBJ2-1; the match to TRBD2 covers 13 bases. V was clipped by 5 bases and J by 9 bases; unmatched bases: 7. Looked up from germline, CDR1 is MNHEY and CDR2 is SVGAGI. CDR3 size: 15 residues. CDR3 DNA: TGTGCCAGCAGTAGGACTAGCGGGGGCGGGGGTGAGCAGTTCTTC. This codes for CASSRTSGGGGEQFF.

The rearrangement uses TRBV11-3 and TRBJ2-3; 12 nucleotides align to TRBD2. With 7 bases clipped from V and 3 bases from J, the junction kept 5 bases outside the gene matches. The CDR3 sequence is 15 residues long. CDR1 and CDR2 (germline): SGHNT, YENEEA. The chain's CDR3 is CASKTSGGRTDTQYF. CDR3 nucleotide sequence: TGTGCCAGCAAAACTAGCGGGGGGCGTACAGATACGCAGTATTTT.

This clone turned up a few times. This sequence joins TRBV2 and TRBJ1-6, with 7 bases identical to TRBD1. V gave up 4 bases and J gave up 13 bases; unmatched junction bases: 4. The germline CDR1 and CDR2 sequences are SNHLY and FYNNEI. This CDR3 comprises 12 residues. The CDR3 protein is CASSVGQDPLHF. The DNA for the CDR3 is TGTGCCAGCAGTGTAGGACAGGACCCCCTCCACTTT.

This clone was seen a single time. The chain employs TRBV7-2 and TRBJ2-2; 10 bases fit TRBD1. Germline V gives CDR1 SGHTA, CDR2 FQGNSA. The CDR3 is made up of 16 amino acids. V gave up 5 bases and J gave up 5 bases; unmatched junction bases: 8. CDR3 amino acids: CASSINRDRGTGELFF. The CDR3 nucleotides are TGTGCCAGCAGCATCAACCGGGACAGGGGAACCGGGGAGCTGTTTTTT.

This rearrangement joins TRBV5-1 to TRBJ2-7, with 9 bases identical to TRBD1. The V gene end was trimmed by 0 bases and the J gene end by 6 bases; junction bases not matched to a gene: 4. Germline values: CDR1 SGHRS, CDR2 YFSETQ. The CDR3 is made up of 14 amino acids. CDR3 sequence reads: CASSLGQGVGEQYF. In DNA form, the CDR3 reads TGCGCCAGCAGCTTGGGACAGGGGGTGGGCGAGCAGTACTTC.

The chain combines TRBV7-2 with TRBJ2-2; weak D call: TRBD2 (6 bases). The CDR3 extends over 16 amino acids. Trimming took off 1 base at V and 2 bases at J, with 11 bases between the two ends. Looked up from germline, CDR1 is SGHTA and CDR2 is FQGNSA. This CDR3 is CASSLESGLNTGELFF. In DNA form, the CDR3 reads TGTGCCAGCAGCTTAGAGTCGGGACTCAACACCGGGGAGCTGTTTTTT.